This T cell receptor beta chain was sequenced in a study of control samples from healthy donors and cancer patients. Sequenced by immunoSEQ multiplex PCR; TCRdb stores in-frame clones only, minus some. This table holds 200,000 to 250,000 clones, roughly 94% found once. The CDR3 is 12 amino acids. Germline CDR1 reads SGHNT; CDR2 reads YYREEE (reference sequence). The V end was cut by 4 bases, the J end by 0 bases, with 3 bases between. The sequence derives from a man aged 50 to 59 in good health. Sequencing used blood. V gene TRBV5-4 combines with J gene TRBJ2-3; D is unclear. The CDR3 spells CASSPSTDTQYF. In nucleotides, the CDR3 is TGTGCCAGCAGCCCTAGCACAGATACGCAGTATTTT.